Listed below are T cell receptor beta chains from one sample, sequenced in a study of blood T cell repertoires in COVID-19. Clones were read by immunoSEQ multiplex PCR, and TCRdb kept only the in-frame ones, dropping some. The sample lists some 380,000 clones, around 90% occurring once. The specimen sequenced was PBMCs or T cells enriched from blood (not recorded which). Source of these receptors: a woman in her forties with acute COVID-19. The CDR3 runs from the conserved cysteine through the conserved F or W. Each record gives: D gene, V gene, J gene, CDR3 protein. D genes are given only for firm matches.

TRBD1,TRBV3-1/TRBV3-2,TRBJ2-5,CASSSTHRGPQTQYF
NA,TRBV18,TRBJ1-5,CASSSSYSNQPQHF
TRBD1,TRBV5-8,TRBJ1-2,CASSFWDRTDSNYGYTF
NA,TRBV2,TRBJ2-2,CASSGTGWGGELFF
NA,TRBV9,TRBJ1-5,CASSAPSSLYSNQPQHF
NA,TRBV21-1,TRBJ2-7,CAGDSWGEQYF
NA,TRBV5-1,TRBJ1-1,CASSLFTTDTEAFF
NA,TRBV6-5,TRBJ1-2,CASSYSSRRFGYTF
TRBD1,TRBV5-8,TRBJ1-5,CASSNRDRVVNQPQHF
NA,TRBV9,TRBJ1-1,CASSASSGSTEAFF
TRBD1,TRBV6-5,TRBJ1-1,CASRDRGNTEAFF
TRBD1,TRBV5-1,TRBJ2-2,CASSSQGEKAGELFF
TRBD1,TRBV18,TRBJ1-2,CASSRETGGSGHGYTF
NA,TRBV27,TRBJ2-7,CASSFRLTGDVSGEQYF
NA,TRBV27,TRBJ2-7,CASSFSPMAGEQYF
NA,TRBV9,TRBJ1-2,CASGPVTPYYGYTF
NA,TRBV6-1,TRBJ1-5,CASSEAGRWGDQPQHF
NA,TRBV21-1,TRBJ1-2,CASDRDSGYTF
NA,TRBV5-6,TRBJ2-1,CASSPLPLGINLDEQFF
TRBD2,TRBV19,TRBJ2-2,CASSPSGGRTGELFF
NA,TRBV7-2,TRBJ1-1,CASSLGANTEAFF
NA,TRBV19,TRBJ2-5,CASRRQSWGQETQYF
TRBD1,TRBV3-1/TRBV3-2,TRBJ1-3,CASSQTTGLSSGNTIYF
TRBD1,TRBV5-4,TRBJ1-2,CASSPRTGERDGYTF
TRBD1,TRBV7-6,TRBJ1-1,CASSLADRVWNGFNTEAFF
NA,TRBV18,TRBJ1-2,CASSPDRALYGYTF
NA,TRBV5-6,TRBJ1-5,CASSPAPGQPQHF
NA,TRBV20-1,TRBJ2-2,CSAQAFGELFF
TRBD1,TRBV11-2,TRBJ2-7,CASSLTPGGSYEQYF
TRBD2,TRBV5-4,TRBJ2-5,CASSAGLAGGQETQYF
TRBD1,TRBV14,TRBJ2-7,CASSRGQGAFYEQYF
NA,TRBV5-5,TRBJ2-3,CASSFAGRTDTQYF
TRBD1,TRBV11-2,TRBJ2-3,CASSLDGTGGRDTQYF
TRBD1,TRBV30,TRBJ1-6,CAWSGRGRNSPLHF
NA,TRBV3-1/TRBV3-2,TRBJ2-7,CASSQSARGEQYF
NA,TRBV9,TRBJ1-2,CAKVTANYGYTF
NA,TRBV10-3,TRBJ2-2,CAISDGRANTGELFF
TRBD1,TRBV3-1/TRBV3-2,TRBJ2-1,CASSQYRDRPNNEQFF
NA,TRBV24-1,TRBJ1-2,CATSDAGTSGYYTF
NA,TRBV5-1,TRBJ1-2,CASSLEGGNYGYTF
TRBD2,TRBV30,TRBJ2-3,CAWRSGGWGDTQYF
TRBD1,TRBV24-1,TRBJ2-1,CATSEGQGSSYNEQFF
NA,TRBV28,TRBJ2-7,CASDGGLGSYEQYF
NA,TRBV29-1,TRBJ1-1,CSVDRKGDTEAFF
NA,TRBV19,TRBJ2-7,CASSGSGYEQYF
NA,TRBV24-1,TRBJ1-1,CATSAGGWNTEAFF
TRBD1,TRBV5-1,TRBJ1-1,CASSGQGAFMNTEAFF
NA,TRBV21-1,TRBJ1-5,CASKKWPPNQPQHF
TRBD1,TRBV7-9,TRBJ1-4,CASSSVRQGIYEKLFF